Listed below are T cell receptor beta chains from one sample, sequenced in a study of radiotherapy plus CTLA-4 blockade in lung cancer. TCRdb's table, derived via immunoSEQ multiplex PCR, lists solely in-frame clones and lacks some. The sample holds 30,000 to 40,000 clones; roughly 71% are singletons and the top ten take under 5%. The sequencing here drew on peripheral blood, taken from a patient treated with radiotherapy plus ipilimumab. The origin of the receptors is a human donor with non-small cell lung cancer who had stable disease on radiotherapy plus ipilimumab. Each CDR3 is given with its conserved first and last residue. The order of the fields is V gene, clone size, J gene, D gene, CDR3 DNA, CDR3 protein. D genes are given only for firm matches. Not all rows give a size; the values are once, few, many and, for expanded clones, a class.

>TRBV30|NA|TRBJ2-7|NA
TGTGCCTGGAGCAAACAGGGCTACGAGCAGTACTTC
CAWSKQGYEQYF
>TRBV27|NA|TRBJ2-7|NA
TGTGCCAGCAGTTTAAGGGACCGTCGGCCCTACGAGCAGTACTTC
CASSLRDRRPYEQYF
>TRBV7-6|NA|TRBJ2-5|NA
TGTGCCAGCAGCTTAGTGTCGGTGTACCAAGAGACCCAGTACTTC
CASSLVSVYQETQYF
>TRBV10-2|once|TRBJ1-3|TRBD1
TGCGCCAGCACCCCGGGACAGAGATCTGGAAACACCATATATTTT
CASTPGQRSGNTIYF
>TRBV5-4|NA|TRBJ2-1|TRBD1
TGTGCCAGCACGAGAAACAGGGGGGCTAGCCCCAATGAGCAGTTCTTC
CASTRNRGASPNEQFF
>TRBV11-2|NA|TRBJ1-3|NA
TGTGCCAGCAGCCTCAGGGGCCCCATCTCTGGAAACACCATATATTTT
CASSLRGPISGNTIYF
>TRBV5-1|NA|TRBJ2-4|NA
TGCGCCAGCTCGGACCACCTAGCCAAAAACATTCAGTACTTC
CASSDHLAKNIQYF
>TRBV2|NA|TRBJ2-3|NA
TGTGCCAGCAGCCGACGGAACACAGATACGCAGTATTTT
CASSRRNTDTQYF
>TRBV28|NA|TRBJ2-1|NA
TGTGCCAGCAGTTTATGGCGAGACAGGACCTACAATGAGCAGTTCTTC
CASSLWRDRTYNEQFF
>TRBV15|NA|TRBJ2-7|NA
TGTGCCACCAGCAGAGGGATTAGGGACGGGCAGTACTTC
CATSRGIRDGQYF
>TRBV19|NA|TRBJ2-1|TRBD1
TGTGCCAGTAGTAGGGTGGACAGGGCCTACAATGAGCAGTTCTTC
CASSRVDRAYNEQFF
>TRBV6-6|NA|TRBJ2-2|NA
TGTGCCAGCAGGTGGACACTAACCGGGGAGCTGTTTTTT
CASRWTLTGELFF
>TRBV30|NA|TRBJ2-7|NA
TGTGCCTGGAGTATCTCCGGGGGTAACGAGCAGTACTTC
CAWSISGGNEQYF
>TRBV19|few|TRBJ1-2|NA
TGTGCCAGTAGTATAGGGTATCAGGGGAGAAATGGCTACACCTTC
CASSIGYQGRNGYTF
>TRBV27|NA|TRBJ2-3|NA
TGTGCCAGCACCGGCCGGAACACAGATACGCAGTATTTT
CASTGRNTDTQYF
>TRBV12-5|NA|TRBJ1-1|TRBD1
TGTGCTAGTGGTTTGGGAGACAGGGGCACTGAAGCTTTCTTT
CASGLGDRGTEAFF
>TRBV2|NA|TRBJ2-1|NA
TGTGCCAGCAGTGATTCGAGAAGGAATGAGCAGTTCTTC
CASSDSRRNEQFF
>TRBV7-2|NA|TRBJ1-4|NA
TGTGCCAGCAGCTTAGGGTATGAAAAACTGTTTTTT
CASSLGYEKLFF
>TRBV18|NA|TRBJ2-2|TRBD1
TGTGCCAGCTCACTGGGACAGGGACGACGCGCCGGGGAGCTGTTTTTT
CASSLGQGRRAGELFF
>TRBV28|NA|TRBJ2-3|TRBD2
TGTGCCAGCCGGGAGGGCGGAAGCACAGATACGCAGTATTTT
CASREGGSTDTQYF
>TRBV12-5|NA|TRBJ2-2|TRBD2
TGTGCTAGTGGAACGACTAGCGGGTGGAACACCGGGGAGCTGTTTTTT
CASGTTSGWNTGELFF
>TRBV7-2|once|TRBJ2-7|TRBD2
TGTGCCAGCAGCCCGGGGACTAACTACTACGAGCAGTACTTC
CASSPGTNYYEQYF
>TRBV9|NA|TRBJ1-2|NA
TGTGCCAGCAGCGTAGCTCCCGAGGGGGGCTGGGAAGGCTACACCTTC
CASSVAPEGGWEGYTF
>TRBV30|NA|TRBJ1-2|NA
TGTGCCTGGGAAGAACAGGGCACTGCTAACTATGGCTACACCTTC
CAWEEQGTANYGYTF
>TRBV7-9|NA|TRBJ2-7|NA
TGTGCCAGCAGCTTATTGAGCCAAGGGCACGAGCAGTACTTC
CASSLLSQGHEQYF
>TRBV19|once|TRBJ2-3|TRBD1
TGTGCCAGTAGTATGGACAGGGAGATAGATACGCAGTATTTT
CASSMDREIDTQYF
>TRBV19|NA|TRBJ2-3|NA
TGTGCCAGTAGTATCGCCTCCTACGGCACAGATACGCAGTATTTT
CASSIASYGTDTQYF
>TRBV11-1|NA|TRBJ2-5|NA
TGTGCCAGCAGCTTATCGCGAATGAAGGCGGAGACCCAGTACTTC
CASSLSRMKAETQYF
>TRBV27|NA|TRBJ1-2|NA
TGTGCCAGCAAGAGTGCAGGCCTTGCTAACTATGGCTACACCTTC
CASKSAGLANYGYTF
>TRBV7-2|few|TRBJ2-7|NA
TGTGCCAGCAGCTTATCGGGACACTCCTACGAGCAGTACTTC
CASSLSGHSYEQYF
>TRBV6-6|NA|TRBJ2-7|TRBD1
TGTGCCAGCAGTTACTCGGGGACAGGGGCCAACGAGCAGTACTTC
CASSYSGTGANEQYF
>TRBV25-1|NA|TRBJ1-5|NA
TGTGCCAGCAGTTTCCAGGGCAATCAGCCCCAGCATTTT
CASSFQGNQPQHF
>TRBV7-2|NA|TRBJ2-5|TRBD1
TGTGCCAGCAGCTCGGCGGGACAGGGGGTGGAGACCCAGTACTTC
CASSSAGQGVETQYF
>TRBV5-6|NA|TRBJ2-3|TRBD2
TGTGCCAGCAGCTGGGCGACTAGCGGGAGGAGCACAGATACGCAGTATTTT
CASSWATSGRSTDTQYF
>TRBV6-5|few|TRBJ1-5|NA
TGTGCCAGCAGACAAGGGGGGCCGAGCAATCAGCCCCAGCATTTT
CASRQGGPSNQPQHF
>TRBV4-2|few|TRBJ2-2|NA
TGTGCCAGCAGCCCGGGACACTGGCACGAGAACACCGGGGAGCTGTTTTTT
CASSPGHWHENTGELFF
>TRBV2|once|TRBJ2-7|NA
TGTGCCAGCAGTGAAGCAGGGGAAGGCGAGCAGTACTTC
CASSEAGEGEQYF
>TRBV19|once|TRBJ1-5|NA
TGTGCCAGTAGTATCACCTTCACCAATCAGCCCCAGCATTTT
CASSITFTNQPQHF
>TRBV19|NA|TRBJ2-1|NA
TGTGCCACCCGGGACCTAAGCTCCTACAATGAGCAGTTCTTC
CATRDLSSYNEQFF
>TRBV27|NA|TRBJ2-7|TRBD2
TGTGCCAGCAGTTTCGCGGGAGGCTCCTACGAGCAGTACTTC
CASSFAGGSYEQYF
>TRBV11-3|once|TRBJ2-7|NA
TGTGCCAGCAGCTTACTTACAGGACAATGGGAGCAGTACTTC
CASSLLTGQWEQYF
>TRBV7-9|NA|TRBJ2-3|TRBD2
TGTGCCAGTCCAAGGACTAGCGGGACACCCACAGATACGCAGTATTTT
CASPRTSGTPTDTQYF